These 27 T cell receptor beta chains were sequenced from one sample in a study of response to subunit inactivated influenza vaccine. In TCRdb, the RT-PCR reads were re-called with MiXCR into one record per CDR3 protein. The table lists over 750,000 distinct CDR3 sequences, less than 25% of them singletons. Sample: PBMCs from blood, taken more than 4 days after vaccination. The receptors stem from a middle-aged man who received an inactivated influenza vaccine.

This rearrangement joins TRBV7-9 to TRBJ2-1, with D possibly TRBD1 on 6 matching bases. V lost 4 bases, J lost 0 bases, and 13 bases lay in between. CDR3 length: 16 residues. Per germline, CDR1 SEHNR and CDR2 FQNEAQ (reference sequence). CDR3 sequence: CASSSPQGLSYNEQFF. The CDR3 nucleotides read TGTGCCAGCAGCTCCCCACAGGGCCTCTCCTACAATGAGCAGTTCTTC. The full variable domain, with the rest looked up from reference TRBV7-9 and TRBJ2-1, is DTGVSQNPRHKITKRGQNVTFRCDPISEHNRLYWYRQTLGQGPEFLTYFQNEAQLEKSRLLSDRFSAERPKGSFSTLEIQRTEQGDSAMYLCASSSPQGLSYNEQFFGPGTRLTVL.

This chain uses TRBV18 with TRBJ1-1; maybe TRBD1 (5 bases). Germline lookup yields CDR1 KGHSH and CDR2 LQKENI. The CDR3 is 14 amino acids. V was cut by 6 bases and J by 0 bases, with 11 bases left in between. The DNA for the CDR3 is TGTGCCAGCTCCCATGACAGAATGAACACTGAAGCTTTCTTT. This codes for CASSHDRMNTEAFF. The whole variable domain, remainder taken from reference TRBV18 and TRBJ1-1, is NAGVMQNPRHLVRRRGQEARLRCSPMKGHSHVYWYRQLPEEGLKFMVYLQKENIIDESGMPKERFSAEFPKEGPSILRIQQVVRGDSAAYFCASSHDRMNTEAFFGQGTRLTVV.

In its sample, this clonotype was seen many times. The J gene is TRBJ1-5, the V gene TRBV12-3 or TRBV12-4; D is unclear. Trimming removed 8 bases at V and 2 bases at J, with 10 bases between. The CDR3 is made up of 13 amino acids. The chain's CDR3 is CASGPTRNQPQHF. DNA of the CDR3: TGTGCCAGCGGGCCAACGCGCAATCAGCCCCAGCATTTT.

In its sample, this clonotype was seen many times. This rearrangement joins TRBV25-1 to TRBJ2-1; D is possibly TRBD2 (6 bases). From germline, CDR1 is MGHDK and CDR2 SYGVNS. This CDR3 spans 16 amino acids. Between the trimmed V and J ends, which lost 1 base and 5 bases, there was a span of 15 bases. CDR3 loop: CASSEFSGLSHNEQFF. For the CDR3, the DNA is TGTGCCAGCAGTGAATTTAGCGGCCTTTCCCACAATGAGCAGTTCTTC.

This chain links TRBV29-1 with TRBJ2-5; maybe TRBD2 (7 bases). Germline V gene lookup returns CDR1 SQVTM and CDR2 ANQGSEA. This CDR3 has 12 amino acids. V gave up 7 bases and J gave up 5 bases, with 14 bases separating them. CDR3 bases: TGCAGCGGGGGGGGGGCGTTGGAGACCCAGTACTTC. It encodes CSGGGALETQYF. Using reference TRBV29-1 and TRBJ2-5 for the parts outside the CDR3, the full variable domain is SAVISQKPSRDICQRGTSLTIQCQVDSQVTMMFWYRQQPGQSLTLIATANQGSEATYESGFVIDKFPISRPNLTFSTLTVSNMSPEDSSIYLCSGGGALETQYFGPGTRLLVL.

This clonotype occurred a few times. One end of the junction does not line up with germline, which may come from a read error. The CDR3 reads CASRQAPGDRALLKAFF. CDR3 coding DNA: TGTGCCAGCAGGCAAGCGCCTGGGGACAGAGCCCTCTTAAAAGCTTTCTTT. This sequence joins TRBV4-2 and TRBJ1-1; TRBD1 matches at 7 bases. Germline V gene sequence: CDR1 LGHNA, CDR2 YNFKEQ. The CDR3 runs to 17 residues.

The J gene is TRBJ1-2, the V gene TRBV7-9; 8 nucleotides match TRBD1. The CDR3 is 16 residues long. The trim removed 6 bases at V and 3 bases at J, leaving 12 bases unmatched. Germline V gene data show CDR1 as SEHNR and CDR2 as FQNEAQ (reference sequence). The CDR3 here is CASRETTGAPYYGYTF. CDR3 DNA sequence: TGTGCCAGCAGAGAAACGACAGGGGCTCCCTACTATGGCTACACCTTC.

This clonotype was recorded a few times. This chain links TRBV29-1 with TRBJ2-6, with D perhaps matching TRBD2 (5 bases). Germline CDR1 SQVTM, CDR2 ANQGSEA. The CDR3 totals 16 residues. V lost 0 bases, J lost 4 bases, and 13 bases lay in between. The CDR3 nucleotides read TGCAGCGTTGAAGACGGGGAGATTGCGGGGGCCAACGTCCTGACTTTC. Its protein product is CSVEDGEIAGANVLTF.

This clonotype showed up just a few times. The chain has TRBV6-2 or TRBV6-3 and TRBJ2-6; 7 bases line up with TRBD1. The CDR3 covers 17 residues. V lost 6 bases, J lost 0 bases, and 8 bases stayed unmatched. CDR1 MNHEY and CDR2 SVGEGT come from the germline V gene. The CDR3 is CASSRQGALSGANVLTF. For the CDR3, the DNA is TGTGCCAGCAGCAGACAGGGCGCCCTCTCTGGGGCCAACGTCCTGACTTTC.

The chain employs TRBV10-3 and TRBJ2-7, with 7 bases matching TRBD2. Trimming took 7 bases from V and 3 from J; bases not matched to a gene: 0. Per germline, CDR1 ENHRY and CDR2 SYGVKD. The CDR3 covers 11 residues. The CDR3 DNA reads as TGTGCCATCACGGGGGGCTACGAGCAGTACTTC. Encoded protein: CAITGGYEQYF.

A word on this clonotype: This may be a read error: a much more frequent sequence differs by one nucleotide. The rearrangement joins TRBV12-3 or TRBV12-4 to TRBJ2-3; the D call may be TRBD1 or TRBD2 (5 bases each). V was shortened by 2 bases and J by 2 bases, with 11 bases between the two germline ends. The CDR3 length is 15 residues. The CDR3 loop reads CASSLLVGTTDTQYF. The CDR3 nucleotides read TGTGCCAGCAGTTTACTAGTGGGGACCACAGATACGCAGTATTTT.

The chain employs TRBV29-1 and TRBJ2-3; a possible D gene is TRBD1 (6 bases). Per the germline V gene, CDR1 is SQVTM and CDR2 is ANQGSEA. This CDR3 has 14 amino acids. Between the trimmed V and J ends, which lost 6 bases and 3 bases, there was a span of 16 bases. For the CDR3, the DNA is TGCAGCGTGATAAAAGGGGGTGAGACAGATACGCAGTATTTT. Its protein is CSVIKGGETDTQYF.

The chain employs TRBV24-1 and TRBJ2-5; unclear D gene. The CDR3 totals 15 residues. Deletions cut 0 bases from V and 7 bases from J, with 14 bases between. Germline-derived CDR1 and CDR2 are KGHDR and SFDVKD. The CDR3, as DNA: TGTGCCACCAGTGATTTGCGACTCCCCCCGGGGACCCAGTACTTC. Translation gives CATSDLRLPPGTQYF.

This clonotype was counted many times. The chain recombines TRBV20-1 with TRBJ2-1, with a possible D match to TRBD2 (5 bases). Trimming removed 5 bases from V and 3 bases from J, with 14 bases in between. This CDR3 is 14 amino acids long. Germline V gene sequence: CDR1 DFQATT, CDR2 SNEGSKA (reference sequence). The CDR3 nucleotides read TGCAGTGCTTTAGGGAGTTGGCTCTACAATGAGCAGTTCTTC. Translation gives CSALGSWLYNEQFF.

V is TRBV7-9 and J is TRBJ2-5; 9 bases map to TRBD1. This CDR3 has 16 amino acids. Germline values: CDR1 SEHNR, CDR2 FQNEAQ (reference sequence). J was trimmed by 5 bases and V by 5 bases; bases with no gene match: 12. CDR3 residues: CASSAGQGSPGETQYF. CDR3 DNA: TGTGCCAGCAGCGCCGGACAGGGGTCACCGGGTGAGACCCAGTACTTC.

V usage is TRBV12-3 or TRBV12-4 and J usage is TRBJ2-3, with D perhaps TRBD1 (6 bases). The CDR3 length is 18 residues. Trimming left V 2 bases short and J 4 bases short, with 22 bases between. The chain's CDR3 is CASSLPRVGRGYADTQYF. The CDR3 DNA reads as TGTGCCAGCAGTTTACCCCGCGTGGGCAGGGGATACGCAGATACGCAGTATTTT.

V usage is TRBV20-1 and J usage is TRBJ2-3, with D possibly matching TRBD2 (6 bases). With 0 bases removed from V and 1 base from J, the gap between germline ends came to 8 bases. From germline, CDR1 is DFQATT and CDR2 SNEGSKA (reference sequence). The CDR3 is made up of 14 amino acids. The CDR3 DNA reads TGCAGTGCTAGAGACGCGGGACGCACAGATACGCAGTATTTT. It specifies CSARDAGRTDTQYF.

CDR3 coding DNA: TGCAGCGTTCAGACAGGGGACACTGAAGCTTTCTTT. Encoded protein: CSVQTGDTEAFF. V and J are TRBV29-1 and TRBJ1-1; TRBD1 agrees at 8 bases. The germline V gene has CDR1 SQVTM and CDR2 ANQGSEA. With V trimmed by 5 bases and J by 3 bases, 2 bases remained unmatched. CDR3 length: 12 amino acids.

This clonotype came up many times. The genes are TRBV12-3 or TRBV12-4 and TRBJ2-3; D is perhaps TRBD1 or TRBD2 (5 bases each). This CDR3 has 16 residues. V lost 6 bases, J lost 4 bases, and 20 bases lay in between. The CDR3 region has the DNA TGTGCCAGCAGGGGGCAACCCGGGACGCACCCAGATACGCAGTATTTT. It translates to CASRGQPGTHPDTQYF.

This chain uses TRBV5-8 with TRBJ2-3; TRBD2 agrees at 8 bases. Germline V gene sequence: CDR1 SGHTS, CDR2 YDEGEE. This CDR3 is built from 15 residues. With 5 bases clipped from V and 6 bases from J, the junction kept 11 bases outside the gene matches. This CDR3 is CASRATSGLTDTQYF. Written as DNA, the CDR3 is TGTGCCAGCAGAGCAACTAGCGGACTCACGGATACGCAGTATTTT.

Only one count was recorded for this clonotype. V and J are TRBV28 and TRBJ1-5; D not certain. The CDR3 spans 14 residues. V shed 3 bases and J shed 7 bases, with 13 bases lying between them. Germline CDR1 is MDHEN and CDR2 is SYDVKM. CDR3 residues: CASSFIGVWQPQHF. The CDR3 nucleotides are TGTGCCAGCAGTTTCATCGGGGTTTGGCAGCCCCAGCATTTT.

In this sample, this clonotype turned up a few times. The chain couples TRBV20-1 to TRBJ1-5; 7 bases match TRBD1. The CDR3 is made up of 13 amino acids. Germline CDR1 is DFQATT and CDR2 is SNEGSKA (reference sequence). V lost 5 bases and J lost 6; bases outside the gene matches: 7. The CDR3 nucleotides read TGCAGTGCTTCACAGGGGACTGGTCAGCCCCAGCATTTT. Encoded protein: CSASQGTGQPQHF.

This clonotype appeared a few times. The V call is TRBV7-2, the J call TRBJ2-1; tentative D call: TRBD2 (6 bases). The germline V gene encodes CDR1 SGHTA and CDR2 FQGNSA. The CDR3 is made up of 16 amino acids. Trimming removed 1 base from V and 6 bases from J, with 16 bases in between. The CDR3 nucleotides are TGTGCCAGCAGCTTAGTCGGGCGGGCGGGGAGCAATGAGCAGTTCTTC. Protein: CASSLVGRAGSNEQFF.

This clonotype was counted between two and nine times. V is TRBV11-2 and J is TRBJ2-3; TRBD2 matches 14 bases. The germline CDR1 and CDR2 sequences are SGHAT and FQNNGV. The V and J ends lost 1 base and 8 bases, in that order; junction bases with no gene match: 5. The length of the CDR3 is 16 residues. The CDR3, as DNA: TGTGCCAGCAGCTTAGCGGGACTAGCGGGGGAGTTTACGCAGTATTTT. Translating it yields CASSLAGLAGEFTQYF.

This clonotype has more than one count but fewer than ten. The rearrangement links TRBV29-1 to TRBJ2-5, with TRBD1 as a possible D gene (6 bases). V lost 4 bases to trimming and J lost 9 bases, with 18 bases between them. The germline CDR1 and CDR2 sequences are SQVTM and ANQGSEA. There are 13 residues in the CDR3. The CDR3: CSVGVRTEGPQYF. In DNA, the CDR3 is TGCAGCGTTGGAGTGCGGACAGAGGGTCCCCAGTACTTC. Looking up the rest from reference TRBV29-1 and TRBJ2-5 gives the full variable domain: SAVISQKPSRDICQRGTSLTIQCQVDSQVTMMFWYRQQPGQSLTLIATANQGSEATYESGFVIDKFPISRPNLTFSTLTVSNMSPEDSSIYLCSVGVRTEGPQYFGPGTRLLVL.

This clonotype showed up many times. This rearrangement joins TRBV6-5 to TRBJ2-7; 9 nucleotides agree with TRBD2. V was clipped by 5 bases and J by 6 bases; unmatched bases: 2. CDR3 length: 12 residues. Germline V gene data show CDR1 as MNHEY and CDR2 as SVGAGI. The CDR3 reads CASSGLASEQYF. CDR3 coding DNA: TGTGCCAGCAGTGGACTAGCGAGCGAGCAGTACTTC.

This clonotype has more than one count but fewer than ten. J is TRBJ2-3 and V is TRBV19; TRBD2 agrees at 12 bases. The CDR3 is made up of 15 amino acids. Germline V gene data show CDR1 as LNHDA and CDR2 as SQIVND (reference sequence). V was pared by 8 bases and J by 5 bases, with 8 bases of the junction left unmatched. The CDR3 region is CASSSSGGAVDTQYF. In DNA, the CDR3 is TGTGCCAGTTCGTCTAGCGGGGGGGCCGTAGATACGCAGTATTTT.